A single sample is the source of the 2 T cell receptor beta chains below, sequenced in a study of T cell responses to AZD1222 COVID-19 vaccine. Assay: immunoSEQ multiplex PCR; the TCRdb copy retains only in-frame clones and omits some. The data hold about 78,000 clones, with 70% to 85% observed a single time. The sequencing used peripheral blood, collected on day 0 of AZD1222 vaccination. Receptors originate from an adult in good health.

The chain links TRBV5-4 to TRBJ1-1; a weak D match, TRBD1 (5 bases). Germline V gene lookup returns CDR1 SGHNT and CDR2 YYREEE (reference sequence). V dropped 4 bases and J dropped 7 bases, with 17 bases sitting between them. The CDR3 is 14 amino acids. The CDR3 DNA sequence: TGTGCCAGCAGCCGATCCTCGGGGCGAAGTGAAGCTTTCTTT. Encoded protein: CASSRSSGRSEAFF.

The CDR3 spells CASSSGVAGTETQYF. CDR3 nucleotide sequence: TGCGCCAGCAGCTCTGGGGTAGCGGGAACAGAGACCCAGTACTTC. The chain employs TRBV5-1 and TRBJ2-5; 8 bases match TRBD2. This CDR3 comprises 15 residues. With 3 bases clipped from V and 4 bases from J, the junction kept 8 bases outside the gene matches. Germline loops: CDR1 SGHRS, CDR2 YFSETQ. Full variable domain (missing parts from reference TRBV5-1 and TRBJ2-5): KAGVTQTPRYLIKTRGQQVTLSCSPISGHRSVSWYQQTPGQGLQFLFEYFSETQRNKGNFPGRFSGRQFSNSRSEMNVSTLELGDSALYLCASSSGVAGTETQYFGPGTRLLVL.